This TCR beta chain appears in the sequencing data of a study of control samples from healthy donors and cancer patients. The repertoire was sequenced with immunoSEQ multiplex PCR; TCRdb's copy has only in-frame clones and lacks some. The sample lists about 120,000 clones, around nine tenths occurring once. The V and J ends lost 2 bases and 1 base respectively, with 3 bases between them. The length of the CDR3 is 12 residues. Germline V gene lookup returns CDR1 SGHRS and CDR2 YFSETQ. Sequencing input: blood. The origin of this receptor is a woman in her seventies in good health. The chain is built from TRBV5-1 and TRBJ1-1; D unresolved. CDR3 protein: CASSLQNTEAFF. The CDR3 nucleotides are TGCGCCAGCAGCTTACAGAACACTGAAGCTTTCTTT. Variable domain in full (rest from reference TRBV5-1 and TRBJ1-1): KAGVTQTPRYLIKTRGQQVTLSCSPISGHRSVSWYQQTPGQGLQFLFEYFSETQRNKGNFPGRFSGRQFSNSRSEMNVSTLELGDSALYLCASSLQNTEAFFGQGTRLTVV.